A single TCR beta chain is shown here with its context. Its antigen is unknown. The input lacks base qualities; no much larger clone sits a single base away. Library generation was performed with the immunoSEQ multiplex PCR assay. The multiplex PCR relied on a mix of 60 forward primers for TCR Vbeta segments and 13 reverse primers for TCR Jbeta segments. The CDR3 region of rearranged TCR beta genes was amplified from genomic DNA by a multiplex PCR assay. The Illumina HiSeq System was used to sequence the amplified TCR beta libraries as 87-base-pair reads. The authors processed their data as follows. A later analysis tallied around 82 million unique TCR beta chains across the 666 repertoires, and approximately 11 million of those chains were shared by two or more donors. To remove PCR and sequencing errors, raw reads were error-corrected and collapsed into unique sequences using a nearest-neighbor algorithm that merged closely related sequences. V, D and J gene segments were assigned by aligning CDR3 sequences to IMGT reference sequences. For a sequence to be retained, a match of at least six nucleotides to both a V gene segment and a J gene segment was required. A rearrangement was called productive if the CDR3 had no stop codons and remained in frame with V and J, and every other rearrangement was called non-productive. Following IMGT convention, CDR3 was defined as the stretch from the second conserved V-encoded cysteine to the conserved J-encoded phenylalanine. Sequences without an unambiguous match to a single V gene segment were excluded from the earlier analysis of about 600 of the donors. In an earlier analysis of approximately 560 of the donors, a V segment was called functional when productive rearrangements were above 56.7%, and segregating when the standard deviation between donors exceeded 5%. To diagnose cytomegalovirus status from the catalog of TCR beta chain sequences, a statistical classification framework was built. V and J gene assignment, in a later analysis, came from comparing TCR nucleotide sequences with IMGT/GENE-DB human TR gene sequences. The TCRdist pipeline was used in a later analysis to assign CDR3 sequences and most-parsimonious VDJ recombination scenarios. In a later analysis, each TCR beta chain was defined by its CDR3 amino acid sequence together with its V-gene family, and reads without a unique V-gene family were excluded. A later analysis removed 592 highly shared, low-generation-probability nucleotide sequences to deal with suspected cross-contamination and a sequencing artifact. In a later analysis, a clonal expansion index for each public chain was calculated from normalized within-repertoire ranks of inferred template counts. In a later analysis, generation probabilities were computed with a VDJ recombination model fitted to out-of-frame rearrangements, and the resulting probabilities were checked against IGoR. In a later analysis, TCR-TCR, TCR-HLA and TCR-CMV co-occurrence was scored with hypergeometric tests, and a repertoire-size bias correction was applied to TCR pairs. In a later analysis, false discovery rates were estimated by permuting HLA or CMV assignments 20 times. In a later analysis, co-occurring TCRs were grouped using DBSCAN, with TCRdist sequence similarity added in when clustering inside HLA-allele-positive subsets. Repertoires with fewer than 30,000 or more than 120,000 public chains were left out of co-occurrence clustering, as were about five repertoires with anomalous nucleotide sharing. TCRdb took over this immuneACCESS table, retaining in-frame rearrangements with V and J assigned. Such tables are incomplete; in checked studies, under half of the missing clones stem from an unresolved V gene, and the remainder is unexplained. V, J and clone size derive from that table, while D and trimming were established from the DNA sequence. This sample holds some 130,000 clones; roughly 79% were observed only once. Jointly, the top ten make up 2.5% to 3% of the sample.

These data originate in a study of cytomegalovirus exposure and HLA in healthy donors (dated by TCRdb to about 2017). Notes on the research overall: In an earlier analysis of fewer than 750 of the donors, 250 to 300 Gb of sequence data and approximately 120 million unique TCR beta sequences from roughly 180 million T cells were reported. An early release that covered roughly 600 HLA-typed donors contained around 330 gigabases of sequencing data and tens of millions of unique TCR sequences. The study combined high-throughput TCR immunosequencing, statistical association of individual TCRs with disease status, and machine learning to predict cytomegalovirus infection status. The later analysis used no new phenotypic data to find candidate immune exposures, relying instead on TCR beta sequences and their occurrence across donors. Donor age, sex, ethnicity and CMV serostatus were compiled alongside the repertoire data. A later genetic analysis used genome-wide SNP genotypes for about 65% of the 666 donors, treating that subset as a discovery cohort. The genetic ancestry cluster associated with self-reported Caucasian donors included about four fifths of the approximately 400 genotyped donors. Several DR-DQ haplotypes were treated as single units for association and clustering because of strong linkage in the cohort. Besides the first cohort of roughly 700 subjects, a separate validation cohort made up of 120 or so different subjects was used. The study was designed to test whether signatures of past pathogen exposure could be identified by cataloging public T cell receptors. Across under 500 genotyped donors of the cohort, an average of 235,054 unique TCR beta nucleotide sequences per donor were sequenced, and approximately 17% of those sequences were non-productive. Class I and class II HLA loci were covered by the typing at four-digit resolution. An earlier analysis of 587 of the donors used high-throughput TCR beta sequencing to judge whether each TCR beta V gene segment behaved as functional or pseudogenic. The study profiled the T cell repertoires of 666 subjects by immunosequencing and related them to cytomegalovirus serostatus. In a later analysis, previously published TCR beta repertoires from some 640 donors were re-analyzed and high-resolution HLA genotyping was added so that TCR occurrence patterns could be studied. All discovery cohort repertoires had been generated using a single sequencing platform. The number of typed donors differed by locus: roughly 629-640 for A, B, C, DRB1 and DQB1; about 520 for DQA1; some 610 for DPA1; and roughly 470 for DPB1.

Taken from the germline V gene (reference sequence), the CDR1 and CDR2 loops are GTSNPN and SVGIG. The CDR3 numbers 12 residues from cysteine through phenylalanine. The read is trimmed to its CDR3 DNA, 36 bases read in frame from base 1. V is pruned by 5 bases and J by 5 bases, leaving 3 bases of the junction without a gene match. The cohort comprised fewer than 750 healthy bone marrow donors. At the time of sampling, all cohort members were nominally healthy, though unrecorded immune exposures were likely present. The donor was CMV seronegative and belonged to the group of around 350 seronegative cohort members. Every donor gave a peripheral blood sample, and the peripheral blood mononuclear cells from that sample were used for TCR beta sequencing. The Qiagen DNeasy Blood Extraction Kit was used to extract genomic DNA from the blood cell samples. Overall results and qualifications from the work: In a later analysis, HLA-associated TCR beta chains showed more clonal expansion and lower generation probabilities than non-associated chains that were equally common. A further reported finding was that TCR beta sequences accurately predicted the HLA-A and HLA-B alleles for most subjects in the first cohort. Because some donors lacked HLA typing at each locus, the association tests relied only on the typed subset. Because counts were too low, some 16 rarely observed V segments, including chromosome 9 orphons, were excluded from the earlier analysis of 587 of the donors. In the study, about 150 TCR beta chains were listed as associated with cytomegalovirus. Correlated functional status among segregating V segments might reflect linkage disequilibrium, but an unknown experimental factor could not be ruled out. In both the original and validation cohorts, the classifier was reported to diagnose cytomegalovirus status with high specificity and sensitivity. The authors suggested that the approach could potentially be extended to other disease states and immunological phenotypes. Specific HLA alleles were associated with over 15,000 TCR beta sequences at a false discovery rate of 0.05 in a later analysis. In a later genetic analysis, fewer N-insertions in productive TCRs were reported among donors in an Asian-associated ancestry cluster than the roughly 670-donor mean. Across donors, most TCR sequences were observed very rarely, whereas some public TCRs were present in many individuals. In a later analysis, TCR association rates were found to vary across HLA loci, with the most associated TCRs seen for DRB1 alleles and the fewest for HLA-C alleles. A group of highly shared sequence variants was considered likely to be a technical artifact of the sequencing pipeline. The presence/absence analyses assumed that sequencing depth was roughly uniform across donors, and that assumption may not be true. In a later analysis, most CMV-associated TCR beta chains were found to appear HLA-restricted, with HLA associations seemingly driven largely by CMV exposure. Assigning TCR associations to individual alleles was difficult when HLA alleles, especially DR and DQ, strongly co-occurred. Some IMGT-functional V segments, including TRBV6-2 and TRBV6-3, could not be told apart with the 87-base-pair reads, so those segments were excluded. In a later analysis, several top co-occurrence clusters were reported to appear linked to parvovirus B19, influenza, CMV and Epstein-Barr virus. Only TCR beta chains were sequenced in this cohort, and the absence of alpha or paired-chain data limited detectable features. An association between a missense DCLRE1C variant and V-gene and J-gene trimming of TCR beta chains was found in a later genetic analysis and replicated in an independent cohort. CMV serostatus was the only immune exposure information available for the cohort. In vitro tests confirmed that a few of the cytomegalovirus-associated TCR beta chains recognize cytomegalovirus antigens. Broadly in line with IMGT annotations, most TCR beta V segments showed up in productive rearrangements about 87% or about 30% of the time in an earlier analysis of several hundred of the donors.

The sequence was obtained from a boy between 2 and 10 years old in good health and CMV-seronegative. The chain uses TRBV30 and TRBJ1-1, with 9 junctional bases fitting TRBD1. Sample: PBMCs. The CDR3 protein sequence reads: CAWGTGWTEAFF. In nucleotide form, the sequence is TGTGCCTGGGGGACAGGGTGGACTGAAGCTTTCTTT.